Shown below are 8 T cell receptor beta chains from a single sample sequenced in a study of T cell repertoires in cytomegalovirus infection. These receptors have no identified antigens. Each CDR3 protein gets one entry after TCRdb re-called the reads with MiXCR. The repertoire includes 310,000 or so distinct CDR3 sequences, 20% to 25% of them detected once, and about an eighth sits in the top ten. Material: cultured PBMCs, obtained from culture after CMV antigen stimulation. Receptors originate from a human donor in good health (CMV status not recorded). Some clones in this sample may be carry-over from other donors' samples.

The sample holds a few counts of this clonotype. The chain uses TRBV13 and TRBJ2-7; 7 nucleotides agree with TRBD1. This CDR3 is 14 amino acids long. Trimming took 5 bases from V and 5 from J; bases not matched to a gene: 9. Looked up from germline, CDR1 is PRHDT and CDR2 is FYEKMQ (reference sequence). The CDR3 reads CASSVSTGNHEQYF. The CDR3 DNA reads TGTGCCAGCAGCGTATCGACAGGGAACCACGAGCAGTACTTC.

Only a few counts were recorded for this clonotype. This rearrangement joins TRBV14 to TRBJ1-1; no clear D gene. This CDR3 region has 13 residues. The germline V gene encodes CDR1 SGHDN and CDR2 FVKESK. V dropped 1 base and J dropped 4 bases, with 7 bases sitting between them. CDR3 sequence (DNA): TGTGCCAGCAGCCAAGCGCTGATCACTGAAGCTTTCTTT. Translating gives CASSQALITEAFF.

This clonotype occurred a few times. This chain links TRBV6-1 with TRBJ2-2; 11 bases match TRBD2. The CDR3 covers 17 residues. J was trimmed by 6 bases and V by 2 bases; bases with no gene match: 8. Germline CDR1 reads MNHNS; CDR2 reads SASEGT. The CDR3 nucleotides are TGTGCCAGCAGTGAACTAGCGGGAGGCAAGGGGGCCGGGGAGCTGTTTTTT. Protein: CASSELAGGKGAGELFF.

This clonotype was picked up a small number of times. The chain couples TRBV12-3 or TRBV12-4 to TRBJ2-3, with TRBD2 identical over 11 bases. J gave up 4 bases and V 7 bases, and 7 bases lay outside the gene matches. CDR3 length: 15 residues. For the CDR3, the DNA is TGTGCCAGCACCCCTAGCGGGAGGAGCGCAGATACGCAGTATTTT. Protein product: CASTPSGRSADTQYF.

Only a few counts were recorded for this clonotype. The V and J genes are TRBV20-1 and TRBJ2-5; D gene ambiguous. Germline values: CDR1 DFQATT, CDR2 SNEGSKA (reference sequence). The CDR3 is made up of 10 amino acids. The CDR3 DNA follows: TGCGCTGCGTCTCAAGAGACCCAGTACTTC. Translating it yields CAASQETQYF.

The chain is built from TRBV7-2 and TRBJ2-6; possibly TRBD1 for D (5 bases). Germline V CDR1 and CDR2: SGHTA, FQGNSA. The V end was cut by 5 bases, the J end by 0 bases, with 20 bases between. The CDR3 has 19 residues. The CDR3 reads CASSTGSGWVPSGANVLTF. The CDR3 DNA sequence: TGTGCCAGCAGCACCGGTTCAGGGTGGGTTCCCTCTGGGGCCAACGTCCTGACTTTC.

The genes are TRBV11-1 and TRBJ2-5, with 7 bases lining up with TRBD1. CDR3 length: 15 amino acids. With V trimmed by 4 bases and J by 2 bases, 7 bases remained unmatched. Germline V CDR1 and CDR2: SGHAT, FQDESV (reference sequence). CDR3: CASSSPDRSQETQYF. CDR3 coding DNA: TGTGCCAGCAGCTCCCCGGACAGGTCACAAGAGACCCAGTACTTC. The variable domain in full, with the rest retrieved from reference TRBV11-1 and TRBJ2-5, is EAEVAQSPRYKITEKSQAVAFWCDPISGHATLYWYRQILGQGPELLVQFQDESVVDDSQLPKDRFSAERLKGVDSTLKIQPAELGDSAMYLCASSSPDRSQETQYFGPGTRLLVL.

This clonotype was counted only a few times. This sequence joins TRBV27 and TRBJ1-6, with D perhaps matching TRBD1 (5 bases). The CDR3 sequence is 17 residues long. CDR1 is MNHEY, CDR2 SMNVEV, per germline (reference sequence). V was cut by 1 base and J by 4 bases, with 14 bases left in between. The CDR3 here is CASSLFVGGQYNSPLHF. The CDR3 bases are TGTGCCAGCAGTTTATTTGTCGGGGGTCAGTATAATTCACCCCTCCACTTT.